The 28 T cell receptor beta chains in this list originate from one sample, sequenced in a study of tumor and adjacent non-tumor tissue in lung cancer. TCRbeta libraries were built with three rounds of nested PCR, modified from ARM-PCR. In TCRdb, the multiplex PCR reads were re-called with MiXCR into one record per CDR3 protein. The sample has some 100,000 distinct CDR3 sequences; 60% to 80% are singletons. The template was RNA from unsorted bulk tissue. Input material: lung tumor tissue. The receptors here all came from a woman between 55 and 75 years old with non-small cell lung cancer.

Concerning this clonotype itself: At one end the junction does not follow the germline gene, possibly because of a read error. V is TRBV4-1 and J is TRBJ1-5; no definite D call. The CDR3 loop spans 15 amino acids. In germline, CDR1 is MGHRA, CDR2 YSYEKL. CDR3: CTSSQESGLYQPQHF. The CDR3 DNA reads TGCACCAGCAGCCAAGAGTCTGGGTTATATCAGCCCCAGCATTTT.

Concerning this clonotype: Relative to the germline gene, one junction end is altered; a read error may explain this. The chain combines TRBV12-3 or TRBV12-4 with TRBJ2-1; TRBD2 is a possible D gene (5 bases). This CDR3 spans 15 amino acids. The CDR3 protein is CASRPYSAAYYEQFF. CDR3 sequence (DNA): TGTGCCAGCAGGCCATACTCAGCGGCATACTATGAACAGTTCTTC.

About this clonotype itself: The junction departs from germline at one end; a sequencing error may be responsible. The chain has TRBV4-3 and TRBJ1-6, with D perhaps TRBD1 (5 bases). Germline assignment: CDR1 LGHNA and CDR2 YSLEER. The CDR3 contains 15 residues. The CDR3 DNA is TGTGCCAGCAGCCCCAGGGACTGGGGAAATTCACCCCTCCACTTT. Translating it yields CASSPRDWGNSPLHF.

CDR3 in DNA: TGTGCCAGCAGTCAAAGTATCGAGCAGTACTTC. Translated, it gives CASSQSIEQYF. The chain links TRBV11-2 to TRBJ2-7; D not resolved. The germline V gene encodes CDR1 SGHAT and CDR2 FQNNGV. Trimming shortened V by 6 bases and J by 6 bases, and 9 bases separated the two germline ends. The CDR3 sequence is 11 residues long.

Details on this clonotype: At one boundary the junction diverges from the germline segment, which might be a read error. This sequence joins TRBV28 and TRBJ2-1; D tentatively fits TRBD1 or TRBD2 (6 bases each). CDR1 and CDR2 (germline): MDHEN, SYDVKM. The CDR3 is 14 amino acids. This CDR3 is CVSRGGGSYNEQFF. Here the CDR3 DNA reads TGTGTCAGCCGCGGAGGGGGCTCCTACAATGAGCAGTTCTTC.

Concerning this clonotype: Since a much larger clone is just one base distant, this may be a read error. The V call is TRBV6-2 or TRBV6-3, the J call TRBJ2-1; perhaps TRBD1 as D (5 bases). CDR3 length: 14 amino acids. The germline V gene encodes CDR1 MNHEY and CDR2 SVGEGT. CDR3 region: CASSYGQGSNEHFF. The DNA for the CDR3 is TGTGCCAGCAGTTACGGGCAGGGCAGCAATGAGCATTTCTTC.

The chain couples TRBV11-3 to TRBJ2-5; D is perhaps TRBD2 (6 bases). V lost 5 bases and J 0 bases, leaving 19 bases between the germline ends. The CDR3 spans 17 residues. Germline V gene lookup returns CDR1 SGHNT and CDR2 YENEEA. The CDR3: CASSTKGGGTYQETQYF. Here the CDR3 DNA reads TGTGCCAGCAGCACCAAAGGTGGAGGGACTTACCAAGAGACCCAGTACTTC.

The V and J genes are TRBV20-1 and TRBJ1-2; TRBD1 aligns across 8 bases. V trimming: 6 bases; J trimming: 1 base; junction bases outside the gene matches: 16. The germline V gene has CDR1 DFQATT and CDR2 SNEGSKA (reference sequence). The CDR3 runs to 17 residues. CDR3 in amino acids: CSAGGGQGPRNNYGYTF. Written as DNA, the CDR3 is TGCAGTGCAGGGGGCGGACAGGGACCACGAAATAACTATGGCTACACCTTC.

This clonotype occurred many times. V usage is TRBV20-1 and J usage is TRBJ1-5, with D uncertain. This CDR3 comprises 13 residues. Trimming took 4 bases from V and 4 from J, leaving 11 bases between them. The germline CDR1 and CDR2 sequences are DFQATT and SNEGSKA (reference sequence). This CDR3 is CSAMMTPNQPQHF. CDR3 coding DNA: TGCAGTGCTATGATGACACCGAATCAGCCCCAGCATTTT.

In regard to this clonotype: This may stem from a read error, because a much larger clone lies one nucleotide away. V and J are TRBV20-1 and TRBJ1-5; D not resolved. Matching the DNA end better, TRBJ2-3 makes the J call doubtful. This CDR3 is 13 amino acids long. Germline V lookup: CDR1 DFQATT, CDR2 SNEGSKA (reference sequence). CDR3 sequence: CSASVSSNQPQYF. CDR3 bases: TGCAGTGCTAGCGTCAGTAGCAATCAGCCCCAGTATTTT.

As regards this clonotype: Relative to the germline gene, one junction end is altered; a read error may explain this. The genes are TRBV29-1 and TRBJ1-1, with 10 bases fitting TRBD1. Germline V lookup: CDR1 SQVTM, CDR2 ANQGSEA. The CDR3 covers 13 residues. CDR3 DNA sequence: TGCAGCGTTTATCTTTCGGACAGGGGGAAAGCTATCTTT. The encoded protein is CSVYLSDRGKAIF.

The gene calls are TRBV11-2 and TRBJ2-7, with 7 bases lining up with TRBD1. This CDR3 is 14 amino acids long. Germline V CDR1 and CDR2: SGHAT, FQNNGV. V shed 2 bases, J shed 12 bases, and the junction held 13 bases outside the gene matches. CDR3 sequence reads: CASSLSTGTAEGYF. CDR3 coding DNA: TGTGCCAGCAGCTTATCCACAGGGACAGCCGAGGGGTACTTC.

Of note for this clonotype: Compared with germline, one end of the junction differs, possibly owing to a read error. This chain connects TRBV11-1 to TRBJ2-1; TRBD2 agrees at 7 bases. CDR1 is SGHAT and CDR2 is FQDESV in the germline V gene (reference sequence). The CDR3 length is 16 residues. The CDR3 DNA reads TGTGCCAGCAGCTTAGCATTAGGCGGGAGAGACAATGAACAGTTCTTC. Translation gives CASSLALGGRDNEQFF.

This clonotype was detected only once. Mismatch with germline at one junction end may stem from a read error. The J gene is TRBJ2-6, the V gene TRBV11-3; 9 nucleotides line up with TRBD1. From germline, CDR1 is SGHNT and CDR2 YENEEA. The CDR3 sequence is 18 residues long. CDR3 region: CASRPGQGHQTGANALTF. CDR3 in DNA: TGTGCCAGCAGGCCGGGACAGGGTCATCAAACTGGGGCCAACGCCCTGACTTTC. Combining the CDR3 with reference TRBV11-3 and TRBJ2-6 gives the whole variable domain EAGVVQSPRYKIIEKKQPVAFWCNPISGHNTLYWYLQNLGQGPELLIRYENEEAVDDSQLPKDRFSAERLKGVDSTLKIQPAELGDSAVYLCASRPGQGHQTGANALTFGAGSRLTVL.

Ten or more counts support this clonotype. The V call is TRBV5-6, the J call TRBJ2-3; D may correspond to TRBD1 or TRBD2 (5 bases each). This CDR3 has 13 amino acids. Deletions cut 3 bases from V and 2 bases from J, with 7 bases between. Germline V CDR1 and CDR2: SGHDT, YYEEEE. Here the CDR3 reads CASSSGPTDTQYF. The CDR3 DNA reads TGTGCCAGCAGCTCGGGACCCACAGATACGCAGTATTTT. Full variable domain (missing parts from reference TRBV5-6 and TRBJ2-3): DAGVTQSPTHLIKTRGQQVTLRCSPKSGHDTVSWYQQALGQGPQFIFQYYEEEERQRGNFPDRFSGHQFPNYSSELNVNALLLGDSALYLCASSSGPTDTQYFGPGTRLTVL.

V usage is TRBV12-3 or TRBV12-4 and J usage is TRBJ2-1; D uncertain. Trimming removed 6 bases at V and 3 bases at J, with 3 bases between. CDR3 length: 11 residues. CDR3 loop: CASSDYNEQFF. CDR3 coding DNA: TGTGCCAGCAGCGACTACAATGAGCAGTTCTTC.

This clonotype came up many times. V usage is TRBV6-1 and J usage is TRBJ2-1, with D tentatively TRBD2 (6 bases). The V and J ends lost 3 bases and 2 bases respectively, with 17 bases between them. Germline V gene sequence: CDR1 MNHNS, CDR2 SASEGT. This CDR3 comprises 17 residues. The CDR3 DNA follows: TGTGCCAGCAGTGATCCTGGGAGACTAGTCCCCTACAATGAGCAGTTCTTC. Its translation is CASSDPGRLVPYNEQFF.

The CDR3 is CASSSDLESDTQYF. DNA for the CDR3: TGTGCCAGCAGCTCCGATTTGGAATCAGATACGCAGTATTTT. The V call is TRBV5-4, the J call TRBJ2-3; D is unresolved. The CDR3 totals 14 residues. Trimming took off 3 bases at V and 4 bases at J, with 12 bases between the two ends. Germline V lookup: CDR1 SGHNT, CDR2 YYREEE (reference sequence).

In regard to this clonotype: The junction and the germline gene differ at one end; a read error may be behind it. The CDR3 sequence: CASNLRAGVSYGQYF. CDR3 sequence (DNA): TGTGCCAGCAATTTACGGGCAGGGGTCTCCTACGGGCAGTACTTC. The rearrangement joins TRBV11-3 to TRBJ2-7, with D possibly being TRBD1 (6 bases). The CDR3 extends over 15 amino acids. CDR1 and CDR2 (germline): SGHNT, YENEEA.

The chain has TRBV11-2 and TRBJ1-2; D may be TRBD1 (6 bases). V was cut by 5 bases and J by 3 bases, with 16 bases left in between. The CDR3 is made up of 15 amino acids. Germline CDR1 SGHAT, CDR2 FQNNGV. CDR3 sequence (DNA): TGTGCCAGCAGCCCGGTCAGGGGAGCTGACTATGGCTACACCTTC. Protein sequence: CASSPVRGADYGYTF.

The chain has TRBV20-1 and TRBJ2-4; 8 bases are a match to TRBD2. With V trimmed by 7 bases and J by 3 bases, 14 bases remained unmatched. Germline CDR1 reads DFQATT; CDR2 reads SNEGSKA (reference sequence). The CDR3 loop spans 16 amino acids. CDR3 protein: CSVSSGGERVKNIQYF. DNA for the CDR3: TGCAGTGTTTCGTCGGGGGGGGAAAGGGTCAAAAACATTCAGTACTTC.

Regarding this clonotype: An end of the junction does not agree with germline; a read error may underlie this. The CDR3 DNA follows: TGCTGTGTTAGAGGACCGGGGCCCTTCTACGAGCAGTACTTT. The encoded protein is CCVRGPGPFYEQYF. The rearrangement joins TRBV20-1 to TRBJ2-7, with D perhaps being TRBD1 or TRBD2 (5 bases each). This CDR3 region has 14 residues. CDR1 is DFQATT and CDR2 is SNEGSKA in the germline V gene (reference sequence).

In regard to this clonotype: This likely comes from a read error, as the CDR3 has no conserved phenylalanine or tryptophan at its end. The genes are TRBV4-3 and TRBJ2-5, with D perhaps TRBD2 (6 bases). This CDR3 has 15 residues. Looked up from germline, CDR1 is LGHNA and CDR2 is YSLEER. The CDR3 DNA reads TGCGCCAACAGGCGACACCGGGACTCACAAGAGTCCCAGTACTCC. This gives the protein CANRRHRDSQESQYS.

This clonotype was picked up one time. A read error may produce the germline difference seen at one junction end. The chain recombines TRBV5-4 with TRBJ2-5; 7 nucleotides line up with TRBD1. The germline V gene encodes CDR1 SGHNT and CDR2 YYREEE (reference sequence). The CDR3 has 16 residues. The CDR3 region is CACSFQQGIGEETQYF. The CDR3 nucleotides are TGTGCCTGCAGCTTTCAACAGGGGATAGGAGAGGAGACCCAGTATTTC.

Remarks on this clonotype: The conserved phenylalanine or tryptophan normally closing the CDR3 is absent here, so this likely arose from a read error. The chain is built from TRBV20-1 and TRBJ1-4; possible D gene TRBD1, 6 bases. The CDR3 is 19 amino acids. CDR1 is DFQATT, CDR2 SNEGSKA, per germline (reference sequence). This CDR3 is CSAGFGEPGGGATNDKLFL. Here the CDR3 DNA reads TGCAGTGCTGGATTTGGGGAGCCCGGGGGGGGCGCAACCAATGATAAACTGTTTTTG.

With regard to this clonotype: A much larger clone differs from this one at a single base, so this may be a read error. This sequence joins TRBV10-2 and TRBJ2-1; tentatively, D is TRBD2 (5 bases). Germline values: CDR1 WSHSY, CDR2 SAAADI. The CDR3 spans 15 residues. The CDR3: CASSDPFGSGNDQFF. As DNA, the CDR3 is TGCGCCAGCAGTGACCCCTTCGGCTCGGGGAATGATCAGTTCTTC.

The chain uses TRBV28 and TRBJ2-5, with D perhaps TRBD2 (6 bases). V gave up 9 bases and J gave up 4 bases, with 18 bases separating them. The CDR3 covers 14 residues. Germline CDR1 MDHEN, CDR2 SYDVKM. This CDR3 reads CARTLASAGETQYF. The CDR3 DNA sequence: TGTGCCAGGACTCTCGCTTCAGCGGGAGAGACCCAGTACTTC.

Worth noting for this clonotype: At one boundary the junction diverges from the germline segment, which might be a read error. The genes are TRBV6-2 or TRBV6-3 and TRBJ1-6, with D tentatively TRBD1 (6 bases). CDR3 size: 13 residues. Germline V CDR1 and CDR2: MNHEY, SVGEGT. The CDR3 reads CASSPGTYSPFLF. Written as DNA, the CDR3 is TGTGCCAGCAGTCCCGGGACATACTCACCCTTCCTCTTT.